The clone carrying this TCR beta chain was picked up many times. The data are from a study of spatial heterogeneity in lung cancer. Background on the study: Sequencing consistently turned up more beta-chain sequences than alpha-chain sequences. Each unique TCR and UMI combination was seen more than ten times on average in raw reads.

TCRdb independently ran MiXCR on the 5' RACE reads; one entry per CDR3 protein. The sample yields around 60,000 distinct CDR3 sequences, 8.4% seen once. Trimming removed 10 bases at V and 5 bases at J, with 18 bases between. This CDR3 is 14 amino acids long. Per the germline V gene, CDR1 is LNHDA and CDR2 is SQIVND (reference sequence). Time point noted: sample taken at primary tumor resection. The input material, whole RNA from tumor, nontumor lung or frozen PBMC, was sequenced unsorted. The chain is built from TRBV19 and TRBJ1-5; D unresolved. Sample: PBMCs, taken at surgery. The receptor comes from a female donor with early-stage non-small cell lung cancer. CDR3 bases: TGTGCCACCCGATCGGATAATGGGGATCAGCCCCAGCATTTT. This translates into CATRSDNGDQPQHF.